Described below is a single T cell receptor beta chain sequence and its context. Its antigen remains unidentified. The data were taken from a study of cytotoxic CD8 clonotypes in ibrutinib-treated CLL. On the study more broadly: Partial responses numbered around 25 and complete responses 2; after a median about 68 months, around 14 stayed remitted and around 12 progressed. Response samples were obtained once patients had received a median around twelve months of treatment, range 6 to 36.

The study, taken as a whole, reports: Clonality went up at ibrutinib response and then declined back toward baseline at progression. Higher circulating CD8+ T-cell counts strongly accompanied higher baseline clonality, above age-matched healthy donors.

The V and J ends lost 0 bases and 0 bases respectively, with 15 bases between them. CDR1 and CDR2 (germline): ENHRY, SYGVKD. The CDR3 totals 17 residues. Repertoires were generated with immunoSEQ multiplex PCR, while TCRdb's copy carries only in-frame clones and drops some. The sample holds about 200,000 clones; 79% are singletons and the top ten take more than 9.5%. The rearrangement links TRBV10-3 to TRBJ2-7, with D possibly matching TRBD1 (5 bases). Source: PBMCs, taken after 12 months of ibrutinib treatment. This TCR derives from a human donor with chronic lymphocytic leukemia. Here the CDR3 DNA reads TGTGCCATCAGTGAGTCGAGATCTGACAGATACTCCTACGAGCAGTACTTC. Translating it yields CAISESRSDRYSYEQYF.